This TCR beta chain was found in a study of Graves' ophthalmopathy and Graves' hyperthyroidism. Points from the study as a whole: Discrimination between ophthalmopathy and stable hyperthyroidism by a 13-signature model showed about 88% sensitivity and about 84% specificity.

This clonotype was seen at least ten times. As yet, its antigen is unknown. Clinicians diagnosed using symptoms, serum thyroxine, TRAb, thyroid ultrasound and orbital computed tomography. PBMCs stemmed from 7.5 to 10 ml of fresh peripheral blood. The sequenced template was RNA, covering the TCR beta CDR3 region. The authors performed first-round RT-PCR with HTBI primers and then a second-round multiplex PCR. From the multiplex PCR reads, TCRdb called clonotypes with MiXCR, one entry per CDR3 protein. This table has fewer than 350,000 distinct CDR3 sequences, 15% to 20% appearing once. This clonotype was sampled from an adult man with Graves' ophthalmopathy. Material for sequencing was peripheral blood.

The CDR3 loop is CASSLYGRNTEAFF. The CDR3 DNA reads TGTGCCAGCAGTTTATACGGGAGGAACACTGAAGCTTTCTTT. V gene TRBV28 combines with J gene TRBJ1-1; D remains ambiguous. Germline V gene sequence: CDR1 MDHEN, CDR2 SYDVKM. The CDR3 loop spans 14 amino acids. Trimming left V 1 base short and J 1 base short, with 7 bases between.